The 7 T cell receptor beta chains below come from one sample, sequenced in a study of blood T cells in healthy people across ages. Primed by a sample-barcoded 5' primer and a J-beta primer mix, a second PCR proceeded for 7 to 11 cycles. From the 5' RACE reads, TCRdb called clonotypes with MiXCR, one entry per CDR3 protein. The data show approximately 820,000 distinct CDR3 sequences, 40% to 50% seen once. Material for sequencing was blood. These receptors all stem from a man aged 60 to 69 in good health.

The rearrangement joins TRBV7-9 to TRBJ1-2, with 8 bases that match TRBD1. Germline V CDR1 and CDR2: SEHNR, FQNEAQ (reference sequence). CDR3 length equals 14 residues. V was pared by 3 bases and J by 7 bases, with 7 bases of the junction left unmatched. CDR3 sequence (DNA): TGTGCCAGCAGCTTCATGGACAGGGAGGGTGGCTACACCTTC. Translation gives CASSFMDREGGYTF.

This clonotype has just a few counts. This chain joins TRBV4-1 and TRBJ1-2; D uncertain. Trimming removed 1 base at V and 4 bases at J, with 7 bases between. In germline, CDR1 is MGHRA, CDR2 YSYEKL. The CDR3 covers 13 residues. CDR3: CASSQVGFYGYTF. CDR3 coding DNA: TGCGCCAGCAGCCAAGTGGGATTCTATGGCTACACCTTC.

The chain is built from TRBV7-9 and TRBJ2-2; D remains unclear. The CDR3 runs 13 residues. V lost 6 bases and J 5 bases, leaving 10 bases between the germline ends. Germline CDR1 reads SEHNR; CDR2 reads FQNEAQ (reference sequence). The CDR3 loop reads CASSSRHTGELFF. The CDR3 DNA follows: TGTGCCAGCAGTTCTAGGCATACCGGGGAGCTGTTTTTT.

The rearrangement links TRBV6-6 to TRBJ1-6; D possibly corresponds to TRBD1 (5 bases). Trimming took off 8 bases at V and 9 bases at J, with 20 bases between the two ends. The CDR3 has 15 residues. Looked up from germline, CDR1 is MNHNY and CDR2 is SVGAGI (reference sequence). For the CDR3, the DNA is TGTGCCAGCGATACCTCGGGAGAGGGGAGTTCACCCCTCCACTTT. Translation: CASDTSGEGSSPLHF.

J is TRBJ1-5 and V is TRBV21-1; the table's D gene call, TRBD1, was not cross checked with the DNA. TRBV21-1 has pseudogene status. CDR3 length: 16 residues. The CDR3, as DNA: TGTGCCAGCAGCACCCGACCCCCGGGGGACAATCAGCCCCAGCATTTT. Translated, it gives CASSTRPPGDNQPQHF.

The chain uses TRBV20-1 and TRBJ2-7; D ambiguous. This CDR3 contains 15 residues. CDR1 and CDR2 (germline): DFQATT, SNEGSKA (reference sequence). CDR3 DNA: TGCAGCCTAAGGAAGTCCGGGCCAGTCTCCAGCGAGCAGTACTTC. This sequence encodes CSLRKSGPVSSEQYF.

The chain couples TRBV5-4 to TRBJ2-1, with TRBD2 as a possible D gene (6 bases). With 0 bases removed from V and 4 bases from J, the gap between germline ends came to 11 bases. CDR1 is SGHNT, CDR2 YYREEE, per germline (reference sequence). CDR3 size: 15 residues. DNA for the CDR3: TGTGCCAGCAGCTTGGCGGGGGTACTTTACAATGAGCAGTTCTTC. Its translation: CASSLAGVLYNEQFF. The whole variable domain, filled in from reference TRBV5-4 and TRBJ2-1, reads ETGVTQSPTHLIKTRGQQVTLRCSSQSGHNTVSWYQQALGQGPQFIFQYYREEENGRGNFPPRFSGLQFPNYSSELNVNALELDDSALYLCASSLAGVLYNEQFFGPGTRLTVL.